The TCR beta chain under discussion was sequenced for a study of blood T cell repertoires in COVID-19. Profiling relied on immunoSEQ multiplex PCR, and the TCRdb table lists in-frame clones only, not all of them. The sample consists of roughly 260,000 clones, 87% of them appearing once. The sample taken for sequencing was PBMCs or T cells enriched from blood (not recorded which). This receptor was obtained from a young woman with acute COVID-19.

CDR3 protein: CASSSAGTEVNQPQHF. In DNA, the CDR3 is TGTGCCAGCAGCTCCGCCGGGACAGAAGTCAATCAGCCCCAGCATTTT. V is TRBV7-8 and J is TRBJ1-5; 7 bases fit TRBD1. Germline CDR1 reads SGHVS; CDR2 reads FQNEAQ. This CDR3 has 16 residues. V lost 4 bases to trimming and J lost 3 bases; unmatched junction nucleotides: 9. Full variable domain (missing parts from reference TRBV7-8 and TRBJ1-5): GAGVSQSPRYKVAKRGQDVALRCDPISGHVSLFWYQQALGQGPEFLTYFQNEAQLDKSGLPSDRFFAERPEGSVSTLKIQRTQQEDSAVYLCASSSAGTEVNQPQHFGDGTRLSIL.